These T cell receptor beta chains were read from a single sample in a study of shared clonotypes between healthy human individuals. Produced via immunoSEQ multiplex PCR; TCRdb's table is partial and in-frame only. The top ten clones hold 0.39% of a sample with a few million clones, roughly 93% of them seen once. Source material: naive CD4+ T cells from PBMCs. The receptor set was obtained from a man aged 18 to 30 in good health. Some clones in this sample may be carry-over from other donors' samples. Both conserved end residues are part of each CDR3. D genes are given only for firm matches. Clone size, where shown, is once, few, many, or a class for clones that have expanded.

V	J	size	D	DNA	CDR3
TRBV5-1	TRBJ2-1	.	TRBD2	TGCGCCAGCAGCTTTAGCGGGCCCAGCTCCTACAATGAGCAGTTCTTC	CASSFSGPSSYNEQFF
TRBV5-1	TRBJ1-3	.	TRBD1	TGCGCCAGCAGCTTAGGACAGGGGGCTGGAAACACCATATATTTT	CASSLGQGAGNTIYF
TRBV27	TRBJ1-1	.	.	TGTGCCAGCAGGGGTAGGGATCGTGGCACTGAAGCTTTCTTT	CASRGRDRGTEAFF
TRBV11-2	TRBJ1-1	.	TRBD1	TGTGCCAGCAGCTTAGAACGACATACAGGGGGTGTCTCTGAAGCTTTCTTT	CASSLERHTGGVSEAFF
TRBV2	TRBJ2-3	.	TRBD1	TGTGCCAGCCAAGGACAGGGGCTAGGAGATACGCAGTATTTT	CASQGQGLGDTQYF
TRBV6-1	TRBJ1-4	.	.	TGTGCCAGCAGTGAAGGAGATGCCGCTAATGAAAAACTGTTTTTT	CASSEGDAANEKLFF
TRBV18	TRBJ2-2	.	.	TGTGCCAGCTCAGAGTTCTGGAACACCGGGGAGCTGTTTTTT	CASSEFWNTGELFF
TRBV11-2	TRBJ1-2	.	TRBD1	TGTGCCAGCAGGCGTCCGGGACAGGGCGCTTTGTTCTATGGCTACACCTTC	CASRRPGQGALFYGYTF
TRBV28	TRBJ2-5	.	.	TGTGCCAGCACCCTGTTCGGGGAGACCCAGTACTTC	CASTLFGETQYF
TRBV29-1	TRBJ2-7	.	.	TGCAGCGTTGGAGTCTACGAGCAGTACTTC	CSVGVYEQYF
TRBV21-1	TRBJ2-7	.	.	TGTGCCAGCAGCAAAAGGTCTCAGGGGGGGTCCTACGAGCAGTACTTC	CASSKRSQGGSYEQYF
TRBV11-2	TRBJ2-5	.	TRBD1	TGTGCCAGCAGCTTACGGAGGACAGGGGAGGGAGAGACCCAGTACTTC	CASSLRRTGEGETQYF
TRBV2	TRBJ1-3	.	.	TGTGCCAGCACCCCTCTGGGTACGGGAAACACCATATATTTT	CASTPLGTGNTIYF
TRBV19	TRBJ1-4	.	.	TGTGCCAGTAACAGAAGAAATGAAAAACTGTTTTTT	CASNRRNEKLFF
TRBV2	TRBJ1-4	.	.	TGTGCCAGCAGTCGATCAGGGCGTGATGAAAAACTGTTTTTT	CASSRSGRDEKLFF
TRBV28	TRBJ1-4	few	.	TGTGCCAGCAGGGATGTAGGAGAAAAACTGTTTTTT	CASRDVGEKLFF
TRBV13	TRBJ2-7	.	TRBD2	TGTGCCAGCACCACAGGGGGACTAGCGGGAGGAGCCTACGAGCAGTACTTC	CASTTGGLAGGAYEQYF
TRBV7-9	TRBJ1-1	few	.	TGTGCCAGCAGCTTGACGGACAGATCGAACACTGAAGCTTTCTTT	CASSLTDRSNTEAFF
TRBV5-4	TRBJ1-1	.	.	TGTGCCAGCAGCTGGGGAGGCGGAACTGAAGCTTTCTTT	CASSWGGGTEAFF
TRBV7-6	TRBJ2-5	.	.	TGTGCCAGCAGCTTAGCGGGCGTGGAGACCCAGTACTTC	CASSLAGVETQYF
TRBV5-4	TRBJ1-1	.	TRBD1	TGTGCCAGCAGCTGGCTGACAGGGCCCGCTGAAGCTTTCTTT	CASSWLTGPAEAFF
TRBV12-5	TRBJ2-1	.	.	TGTGCTAGTGGCCGAACAGGAAAGCAGTTCTTC	CASGRTGKQFF
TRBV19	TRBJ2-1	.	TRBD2	TGTGCCAGTAGGCCGTCCGGGAGGGCCGTATCCTACAATGAGCAGTTCTTC	CASRPSGRAVSYNEQFF
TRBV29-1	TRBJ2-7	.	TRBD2	TGCAGCTGTTCGCCTAGCGGGTCCTACGAGCAGTACTTC	CSCSPSGSYEQYF
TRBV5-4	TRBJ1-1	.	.	TGTGCCAGCTCCATGGCGTTGAACACTGAAGCTTTCTTT	CASSMALNTEAFF
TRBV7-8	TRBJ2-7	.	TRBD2	TGTGCCAGCAGCTTAGCCTCACTAGCGTTAAACTACGAGCAGTACTTC	CASSLASLALNYEQYF
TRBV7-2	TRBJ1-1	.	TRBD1	TGTGCCAGCAGCTTGGACAGGCTGAACACTGAAGCTTTCTTT	CASSLDRLNTEAFF
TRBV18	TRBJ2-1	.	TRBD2	TGTGCCAGCTCGACTCTAGCGGGAGTTGAGCAGTTCTTC	CASSTLAGVEQFF
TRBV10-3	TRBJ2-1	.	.	TGTGCCATCAGTGAAGGGGTGAATGAGCAGTTCTTC	CAISEGVNEQFF
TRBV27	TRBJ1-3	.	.	TGTGCCAGCAGTTTGGCGGGGGTTGGAAACACCATATATTTT	CASSLAGVGNTIYF
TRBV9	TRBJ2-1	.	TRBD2	TGTGCCAGCAGCGTATCAAGCGGGAGGACATACAATGAGCAGTTCTTC	CASSVSSGRTYNEQFF
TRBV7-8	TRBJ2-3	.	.	TGTGCCAGCAGCTTAGGCAGAGTCACAGATACGCAGTATTTT	CASSLGRVTDTQYF
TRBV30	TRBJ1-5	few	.	TGTGCCTGGAGTAAAGGGGTTAGCAATCAGCCCCAGCATTTT	CAWSKGVSNQPQHF
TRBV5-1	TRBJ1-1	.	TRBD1	TGCGCCAGCAGCAGCACAGGGGACCACACTGAAGCTTTCTTT	CASSSTGDHTEAFF
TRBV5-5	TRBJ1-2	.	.	TGTGCCAGCAGCTTGGGACACAACTATGGCTACACCTTC	CASSLGHNYGYTF
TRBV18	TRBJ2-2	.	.	TGTGCCAGCTCACCGTTGACGGTGAACACCGGGGAGCTGTTTTTT	CASSPLTVNTGELFF
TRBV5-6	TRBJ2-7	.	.	TGTGCCAGCAGCTTGGCTGGTGGCCTAGCGAATTCATCCGAGCAGTACTTC	CASSLAGGLANSSEQYF
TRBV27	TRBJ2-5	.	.	TGTGCCAGCAGTTTATCCGGCCGGAGGGAGACCCAGTACTTC	CASSLSGRRETQYF
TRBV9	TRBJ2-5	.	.	TGTGCCAGCAGCACCGGGGACATTACAGAGACCCAGTACTTC	CASSTGDITETQYF
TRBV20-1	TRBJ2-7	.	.	TGCAGTGCTCCCGCTGTGGACGAGCAGTACTTC	CSAPAVDEQYF